The 23 T cell receptor beta chains presented below share a single source sample, sequenced in a study of control samples from healthy donors and cancer patients. Generated by immunoSEQ multiplex PCR, the TCRdb table keeps only in-frame clones and is missing some. Found here are 120,000 or so clones, roughly 86% of them singletons; the top ten hold 2.9%. The specimen was blood. These receptors all come from a man aged 55-75 years in good health.

The chain's CDR3 is CASSVDLTDDTQYF. As DNA, the CDR3 is TGTGCCAGCAGCGTAGACTTAACCGACGATACGCAGTATTTT. The chain links TRBV9 to TRBJ2-3, with D unresolved. Germline V gene data show CDR1 as SGDLS and CDR2 as YYNGEE. The V gene lost 0 bases and the J gene lost 6 bases, with 11 bases spanning the gap. The CDR3 contains 14 residues.

The rearrangement uses TRBV4-1 and TRBJ1-1; TRBD1 might be the D (5 bases). This CDR3 contains 16 residues. Per the germline V gene, CDR1 is MGHRA and CDR2 is YSYEKL. V lost 0 bases and J 5 bases, leaving 16 bases between the germline ends. CDR3 region: CASSQDGWGTRTEAFF. CDR3 bases: TGCGCCAGCAGCCAAGATGGGTGGGGGACTAGGACTGAAGCTTTCTTT.

This chain connects TRBV7-2 to TRBJ2-1; D possibly uses TRBD1 or TRBD2 (6 bases each). CDR1 and CDR2 from the germline V gene are SGHTA and FQGNSA. The V end was cut by 5 bases, the J end by 7 bases, with 12 bases between. This CDR3 comprises 13 residues. CDR3 nucleotides: TGTGCCAGCAGCGGGGGGACACAGAATGAGCAGTTCTTC. The encoded protein is CASSGGTQNEQFF.

This chain uses TRBV19 with TRBJ1-2, with D perhaps matching TRBD1 (5 bases). Germline lookup yields CDR1 LNHDA and CDR2 SQIVND (reference sequence). CDR3 size: 14 residues. Trimming left V 6 bases short and J 7 bases short, with 18 bases between. The chain's CDR3 is CASSGTPGLGGYTF. The CDR3 DNA reads TGTGCCAGTAGCGGGACGCCCGGGTTGGGTGGCTACACCTTC.

The gene calls are TRBV7-9 and TRBJ1-2; TRBD1 is a possible D gene (6 bases). V gave up 5 bases and J gave up 8 bases, with 12 bases separating them. Germline V lookup: CDR1 SEHNR, CDR2 FQNEAQ (reference sequence). The CDR3 runs 12 residues. The CDR3 sequence: CASSPTGHGYTF. CDR3 nucleotides: TGTGCCAGCAGCCCTACAGGGCACGGCTACACCTTC.

About this clone itself: The same CDR3 is also encoded by other DNA sequences in this sample. The chain has TRBV28 and TRBJ1-5, with 7 bases identical to TRBD1. This CDR3 is 14 amino acids long. Looked up from germline, CDR1 is MDHEN and CDR2 is SYDVKM. J lost 4 bases, V lost 3 bases, and 3 bases had no gene match. As DNA, the CDR3 is TGTGCCAGCAGTTTTAGACAGGGAAATCAGCCCCAGCATTTT. Translation: CASSFRQGNQPQHF.

This clone has more than one count but fewer than ten. The genes are TRBV2 and TRBJ2-2, with D tentatively TRBD1 (5 bases). The CDR3 runs 14 residues. V lost 6 bases and J 6 bases, leaving 14 bases between the germline ends. CDR1 and CDR2 (germline): SNHLY, FYNNEI. The CDR3 loop reads CASRWQGKAGELFF. The CDR3 nucleotides are TGTGCCAGCAGGTGGCAGGGTAAAGCCGGGGAGCTGTTTTTT.

The chain recombines TRBV6-6 with TRBJ2-3, with TRBD2 matching over 15 bases. The CDR3 is made up of 19 amino acids. V was pared by 6 bases and J by 2 bases, with 12 bases of the junction left unmatched. Per the germline V gene, CDR1 is MNHNY and CDR2 is SVGAGI (reference sequence). CDR3 bases: TGTGCCAGCAGCTCTGGACTAGCGGGGGGGCATCCCTTCACAGATACGCAGTATTTT. Its protein product is CASSSGLAGGHPFTDTQYF.

The V and J genes are TRBV28 and TRBJ2-7; the D is unclear. This CDR3 contains 14 residues. V gave up 6 bases and J gave up 6 bases, with 18 bases separating them. CDR1 and CDR2 from the germline V gene are MDHEN and SYDVKM. The CDR3, as DNA: TGTGCCAGCAGGCCGGCAACGTCCTTGAGCGAGCAGTACTTC. This translates into CASRPATSLSEQYF.

This chain uses TRBV7-3 with TRBJ1-1, with D perhaps matching TRBD1 (5 bases). CDR1 is SGHTA and CDR2 is FQGTGA in the germline V gene. V was trimmed by 5 bases and J by 0 bases, leaving 10 bases between them. The CDR3 runs to 14 residues. The CDR3 protein is CASSLDRMNTEAFF. The CDR3 DNA is TGTGCCAGCAGCCTTGACAGAATGAACACTGAAGCTTTCTTT.

The rearrangement joins TRBV12-5 to TRBJ1-2; 10 bases are shared with TRBD1. Germline V gene sequence: CDR1 LGHNT, CDR2 FRNRAP. The CDR3 spans 11 residues. V was pared by 5 bases and J by 14 bases, with 5 bases of the junction left unmatched. The CDR3 DNA reads TGTGCTAGTGGTATAGACAGGGGGCGTACCTTC. As protein: CASGIDRGRTF.

The chain joins TRBV27 to TRBJ2-1; D gene ambiguous. Trimming pared 6 bases from V and 7 bases from J, leaving 22 bases between. The CDR3 runs to 16 residues. Germline V gene lookup returns CDR1 MNHEY and CDR2 SMNVEV (reference sequence). The CDR3 DNA is TGTGCCAGCAGGAAAAGACCAGAAGTTACTACAAATGAGCAGTTCTTC. Protein: CASRKRPEVTTNEQFF.

Written as DNA, the CDR3 is TGTGCCAGCAGTTACGGGACGGGGGCCGGGGAGCTGTTTTTT. It is translated as CASSYGTGAGELFF. The chain joins TRBV6-6 to TRBJ2-2, with TRBD2 as a possible D gene (6 bases). From germline, CDR1 is MNHNY and CDR2 SVGAGI (reference sequence). Trimming cost V 2 bases and J 6 bases, with 10 bases left between them. This CDR3 contains 14 residues.

The chain carries TRBV20-1 and TRBJ1-4; D unclear. The CDR3 has 14 residues. Germline CDR1 reads DFQATT; CDR2 reads SNEGSKA (reference sequence). With 3 bases removed from V and 0 bases from J, the gap between germline ends came to 8 bases. In DNA, the CDR3 is TGCAGTGCTAGTCGGTCAACAACTAATGAAAAACTGTTTTTT. It yields the protein CSASRSTTNEKLFF.

This clone was detected a few times. The rearrangement joins TRBV7-2 to TRBJ1-3; D gene uncertain. The V gene lost 3 bases and the J gene lost 2 bases, with 8 bases spanning the gap. The germline CDR1 and CDR2 sequences are SGHTA and FQGNSA. The CDR3 is made up of 14 amino acids. The CDR3 sequence is CASSFGGPGNTIYF. DNA for the CDR3: TGTGCCAGCAGCTTTGGTGGCCCTGGAAACACCATATATTTT.

The sample holds one count of this clone. The chain links TRBV15 to TRBJ2-4; 9 bases are shared with TRBD1. This CDR3 has 15 amino acids. The V segment lost 2 bases and the J segment 3 bases; nucleotides outside the gene matches: 2. CDR1 and CDR2 (germline): LNHNV, YYDKDF (reference sequence). The CDR3 region has the DNA TGTGCCACCAGCAGAAAGGGACAGGGCAAAAACATTCAGTACTTC. Encoded protein: CATSRKGQGKNIQYF.

J is TRBJ1-5 and V is TRBV5-1; a possible D gene is TRBD1 (5 bases). Trimming took off 1 base at V and 6 bases at J, with 8 bases between the two ends. The CDR3 is 13 amino acids. Germline values: CDR1 SGHRS, CDR2 YFSETQ. The CDR3 region has the DNA TGCGCCAGCAGCTTGTTCGGGACTCAGCCCCAGCATTTT. The encoded protein is CASSLFGTQPQHF.

The CDR3 sequence is CASSSQQGLFSYEQYF. CDR3 bases: TGTGCCAGTAGTTCCCAACAGGGACTCTTCTCCTACGAGCAGTACTTC. This sequence joins TRBV19 and TRBJ2-7; the D call may be TRBD1 or TRBD2 (6 bases each). Germline assignment: CDR1 LNHDA and CDR2 SQIVND (reference sequence). CDR3 length equals 16 residues. The V gene lost 5 bases and the J gene lost 0 bases, with 17 bases spanning the gap.

The V call is TRBV27, the J call TRBJ2-2, with 7 bases that match TRBD2. The junction had 2 bases not matched to a gene; V was cut back by 7 bases and J by 6 bases. The germline gives CDR1 MNHEY, CDR2 SMNVEV (reference sequence). CDR3 size: 12 residues. The CDR3 DNA reads TGTGCCAGCAAGGCGGGGGCCGGGGAGCTGTTTTTT. As protein: CASKAGAGELFF.

V usage is TRBV12-2 and J usage is TRBJ1-6. TRBV12-2 is assigned pseudogene status. The CDR3 runs to 15 residues. The CDR3 sequence is CASRLGSGDNSPLHF. The CDR3 nucleotides are TGTGCAAGTCGCTTAGGGTCCGGCGATAATTCACCCCTCCACTTT.

This clone has only a few counts. The chain joins TRBV19 to TRBJ2-3; 10 bases match TRBD2. V dropped 5 bases and J dropped 0; count of bases not matched to a gene: 8. CDR3 size: 17 residues. The germline CDR1 and CDR2 sequences are LNHDA and SQIVND (reference sequence). The chain's CDR3 is CASSSASGGPSTDTQYF. CDR3 nucleotides: TGTGCCAGTAGTTCGGCTAGCGGGGGACCTAGCACAGATACGCAGTATTTT.

The chain carries TRBV7-2 and TRBJ1-5; possible D gene TRBD1, 5 bases. The germline V gene encodes CDR1 SGHTA and CDR2 FQGNSA. This CDR3 has 16 amino acids. The V end lost 1 base, the J end lost 3 bases, and 13 bases lay between the germline ends. The CDR3 region has the DNA TGTGCCAGCAGCTTAGATATACAGGCTTACAATCAGCCCCAGCATTTT. Amino acids: CASSLDIQAYNQPQHF.

This clone was counted a single time. J is TRBJ1-4 and V is TRBV4-2, with 7 bases fitting TRBD1. Germline CDR1 LGHNA, CDR2 YNFKEQ. J was trimmed by 0 bases and V by 2 bases; bases with no gene match: 12. This CDR3 has 19 amino acids. The CDR3 DNA follows: TGTGCCAGCAGCCAACCGGCTACAGGGGCGGGGGCAACTAATGAAAAACTGTTTTTT. Its protein product is CASSQPATGAGATNEKLFF.